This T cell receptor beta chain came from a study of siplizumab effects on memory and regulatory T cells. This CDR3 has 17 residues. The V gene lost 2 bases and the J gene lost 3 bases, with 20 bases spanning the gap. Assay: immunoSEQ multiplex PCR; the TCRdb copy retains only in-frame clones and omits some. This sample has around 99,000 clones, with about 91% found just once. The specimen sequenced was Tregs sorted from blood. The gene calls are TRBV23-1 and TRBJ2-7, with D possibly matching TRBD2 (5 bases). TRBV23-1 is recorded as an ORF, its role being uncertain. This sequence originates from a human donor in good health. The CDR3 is CASSQAPPSRNIYEQYF. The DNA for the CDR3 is TGCGCCAGCAGTCAAGCTCCCCCTAGCCGCAATATCTACGAGCAGTACTTC.